Following are 7 T cell receptor beta chains from one sample sequenced in a study of blood T cell repertoires in COVID-19. Profiling relied on immunoSEQ multiplex PCR, and the TCRdb table lists in-frame clones only, not all of them. The sample contains 160,000 or so clones, approximately 80% of which appear only once. The sequenced material came from PBMCs or T cells enriched from blood (not recorded which). The receptor set was obtained from a woman between 50 and 59 years old who had recovered from COVID-19.

The CDR3 loop is CASSPTGGPNNEQFF. CDR3 bases: TGTGCCAGCTCACCGACTGGAGGCCCTAATAATGAGCAGTTCTTC. This rearrangement joins TRBV18 to TRBJ2-1, with TRBD2 as a possible D gene (5 bases). Germline-derived CDR1 and CDR2 are KGHSH and LQKENI. Between the trimmed V and J ends, which lost 3 bases and 7 bases, there was a span of 16 bases. The CDR3 loop spans 15 amino acids.

V and J are TRBV5-1 and TRBJ1-5; D possibly corresponds to TRBD1 (6 bases). This CDR3 comprises 14 residues. Germline CDR1 and CDR2: SGHRS and YFSETQ. The ends were cut back, 0 bases at V and 5 bases at J, with 9 bases in the middle. The chain's CDR3 is CASSLGGGDQPQHF. The DNA for the CDR3 is TGCGCCAGCAGCTTGGGAGGGGGGGATCAGCCCCAGCATTTT.

This clone was seen more than once but under ten times. The J gene is TRBJ1-1, the V gene TRBV27, with TRBD1 as a possible D gene (5 bases). The CDR3 contains 12 residues. Between the trimmed V and J ends, which lost 8 bases and 7 bases, there was a span of 14 bases. Germline values: CDR1 MNHEY, CDR2 SMNVEV (reference sequence). CDR3 residues: CASEGGGGEAFF. CDR3 coding DNA: TGTGCCAGCGAGGGAGGTGGGGGTGAAGCTTTCTTT.

The CDR3 region has the DNA TGTGCCAGCAGCCCGACGGGAGCGGGTCTGGGATCCGGCTACGAGCAGTACTTC. Residues: CASSPTGAGLGSGYEQYF. The chain has TRBV4-2 and TRBJ2-7, with a possible D match to TRBD2 (6 bases). The V gene lost 4 bases and the J gene lost 3 bases, with 25 bases spanning the gap. Germline V gene sequence: CDR1 LGHNA, CDR2 YNFKEQ. The CDR3 extends over 18 amino acids.

The V call is TRBV5-1, the J call TRBJ1-3; TRBD1 might be the D (5 bases). Deletions cut 1 base from V and 3 bases from J, with 11 bases between. The CDR3 has 15 residues. Germline CDR1 is SGHRS and CDR2 is YFSETQ. CDR3 in amino acids: CASSLRTGGGNTIYF. The CDR3 nucleotides are TGCGCCAGCAGCTTGCGCACGGGGGGTGGAAACACCATATATTTT.

V usage is TRBV18 and J usage is TRBJ2-7; maybe TRBD1 (6 bases). This CDR3 is built from 16 residues. The germline CDR1 and CDR2 sequences are KGHSH and LQKENI. The V end lost 2 bases, the J end lost 4 bases, and 18 bases lay between the germline ends. The CDR3 protein is CASSPAGQHYGYEQYF. The CDR3 coding sequence is TGTGCCAGCTCACCAGCCGGACAGCACTACGGGTACGAGCAGTACTTC.

The rearrangement joins TRBV7-9 to TRBJ2-7; 7 nucleotides match TRBD1. Germline loops: CDR1 SEHNR, CDR2 FQNEAQ (reference sequence). With V trimmed by 6 bases and J by 1 base, 12 bases remained unmatched. The CDR3 is 16 residues long. The CDR3 DNA sequence: TGTGCCAGCAGTTATGCAGGGGGATCAGGGTCCTACGAGCAGTACTTC. It specifies CASSYAGGSGSYEQYF.